A selection of T cell receptor beta chains follows, all from one sample in a study of blood T cell repertoires in COVID-19. Assay used: immunoSEQ multiplex PCR; TCRdb lists only in-frame clones, some missing. The table has tens of thousands of clones, around 75% seen once. Sequenced sample: peripheral blood. These receptors were taken from a woman aged 80 or over with active or convalescent COVID-19. Each CDR3 is given with its conserved first and last residue. The D gene is left open where the match is weak. The size of a clone is reported for some rows only, either as once, few or many, or as a class for expanded clones.

J gene: TRBJ1-6; clone size: -; D gene: -; V gene: TRBV6-1; CDR3 protein: CASSEERYPPLHF; CDR3 DNA: TGTGCCAGCAGTGAGGAGAGGTATCCACCCCTCCACTTT
J gene: TRBJ1-5; clone size: -; D gene: TRBD1; V gene: TRBV27; CDR3 protein: CASSPRDRVGSNQPQHF; CDR3 DNA: TGTGCCAGCAGTCCGCGGGACAGGGTTGGTAGCAATCAGCCCCAGCATTTT
J gene: TRBJ2-7; clone size: few; D gene: TRBD2; V gene: TRBV19; CDR3 protein: CASSNRLAGIYEQYF; CDR3 DNA: TGTGCCAGTAGTAATCGACTAGCGGGAATCTACGAGCAGTACTTC
J gene: TRBJ2-3; clone size: -; D gene: TRBD2; V gene: TRBV7-6; CDR3 protein: CASSLGLAGVTDTQYF; CDR3 DNA: TGTGCCAGCAGCCTGGGACTAGCGGGGGTCACAGATACGCAGTATTTT
J gene: TRBJ1-2; clone size: -; D gene: TRBD1; V gene: TRBV10-3; CDR3 protein: CAISDKKTGVGYTF; CDR3 DNA: TGTGCCATCAGTGATAAAAAGACAGGGGTTGGCTACACCTTC
J gene: TRBJ2-5; clone size: -; D gene: -; V gene: TRBV19; CDR3 protein: CASSGGRRETQYF; CDR3 DNA: TGTGCCAGTAGTGGGGGGAGGAGAGAGACCCAGTACTTC
J gene: TRBJ2-1; clone size: -; D gene: TRBD2; V gene: TRBV12-3/TRBV12-4; CDR3 protein: CASSPGTSPFF; CDR3 DNA: TGTGCCAGCAGCCCCGGGACTAGTCCGTTCTTC
J gene: TRBJ1-4; clone size: -; D gene: TRBD1; V gene: TRBV29-1; CDR3 protein: CSVPDLTGPNEKLFF; CDR3 DNA: TGCAGCGTTCCCGACTTGACAGGGCCAAATGAAAAACTGTTTTTT
J gene: TRBJ2-7; clone size: -; D gene: TRBD1; V gene: TRBV6-5; CDR3 protein: CASSYGTGTYEQYF; CDR3 DNA: TGTGCCAGCAGTTACGGGACAGGAACCTACGAGCAGTACTTC
J gene: TRBJ1-3; clone size: -; D gene: -; V gene: TRBV7-3; CDR3 protein: CASSLTRDGNTIYF; CDR3 DNA: TGTGCCAGCAGCTTAACCAGGGATGGAAACACCATATATTTT
J gene: TRBJ2-1; clone size: -; D gene: TRBD2; V gene: TRBV6-2/TRBV6-3; CDR3 protein: CASSYRAGALYNEQFF; CDR3 DNA: TGTGCCAGCAGTTATCGGGCGGGAGCATTGTACAATGAGCAGTTCTTC
J gene: TRBJ2-5; clone size: few; D gene: TRBD1; V gene: TRBV18; CDR3 protein: CASSPVGGGETQYF; CDR3 DNA: TGTGCCAGCTCACCTGTAGGGGGCGGAGAGACCCAGTACTTC
J gene: TRBJ2-5; clone size: few; D gene: -; V gene: TRBV5-4; CDR3 protein: CASSLKSTEETQYF; CDR3 DNA: TGTGCCAGCAGCTTGAAGAGCACTGAGGAGACCCAGTACTTC
J gene: TRBJ2-7; clone size: -; D gene: TRBD1; V gene: TRBV5-5; CDR3 protein: CASSRDRGRGTYEQYF; CDR3 DNA: TGTGCCAGCAGTAGAGACAGGGGAAGGGGCACCTACGAGCAGTACTTC
J gene: TRBJ1-3; clone size: -; D gene: TRBD1; V gene: TRBV9; CDR3 protein: CASSLQGGPGNTIYF; CDR3 DNA: TGTGCCAGCAGCCTACAGGGGGGGCCTGGAAACACCATATATTTT
J gene: TRBJ2-3; clone size: -; D gene: TRBD2; V gene: TRBV2; CDR3 protein: CASSGLGGTTDTQYF; CDR3 DNA: TGTGCCAGCAGTGGGTTGGGGGGGACCACAGATACGCAGTATTTT
J gene: TRBJ1-2; clone size: -; D gene: -; V gene: TRBV21-1; CDR3 protein: CASSTGTAHGYTF; CDR3 DNA: TGTGCCAGCAGCACCGGGACAGCGCATGGCTACACCTTC